This TCR beta chain originates from a study of blood T cell repertoires in COVID-19. Study-wide background: Donors in the United States, Italy and Spain gave samples during acute or convalescent COVID-19. Nucleic acid was either cDNA or gDNA, and it came from T cells, B-cell-depleted T cells, or PBMCs.

The authors' processing: Counts of nucleated cells, estimated from reference gene primer amplification, were obtained. Sequencing was performed with immunoSEQ multiplex PCR; in TCRdb, only in-frame clones are kept and a portion is missing. V, J and clone size were drawn from that table, and D and trimming were deduced from the DNA. The profile shows a few hundred thousand clones, 85% to 90% of them singletons. Recovered status in Cohort 3 required two negative PCRs, clearance, or symptom resolution. This CDR3 region has 17 residues. The V and J ends lost 1 base and 0 bases, in that order; junction bases with no gene match: 8. Germline V gene data show CDR1 as LGHNT and CDR2 as FRNRAP.

The sample was PBMCs or T cells enriched from blood (not recorded which). This TCR was recovered from a man aged 18 to 29 who had recovered from COVID-19. The rearrangement uses TRBV12-5 and TRBJ2-7; 8 bases are shared with TRBD1. As DNA, the CDR3 is TGTGCTAGTGGTTTGGCCCAAGCCGGGACAGGCTCCTACGAGCAGTACTTC. It codes for CASGLAQAGTGSYEQYF.